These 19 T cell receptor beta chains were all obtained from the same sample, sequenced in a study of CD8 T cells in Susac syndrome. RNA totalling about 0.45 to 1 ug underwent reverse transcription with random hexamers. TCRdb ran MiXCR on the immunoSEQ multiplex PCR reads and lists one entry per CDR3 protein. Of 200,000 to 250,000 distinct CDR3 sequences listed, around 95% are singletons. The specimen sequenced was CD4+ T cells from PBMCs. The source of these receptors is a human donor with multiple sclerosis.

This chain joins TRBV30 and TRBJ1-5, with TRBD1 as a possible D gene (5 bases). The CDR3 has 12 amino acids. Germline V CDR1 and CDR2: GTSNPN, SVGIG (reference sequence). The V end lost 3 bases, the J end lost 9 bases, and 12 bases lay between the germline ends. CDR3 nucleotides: TGTGCCTGGAGGCCCGGGGACGGGCCCCAGCATTTT. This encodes CAWRPGDGPQHF.

CDR3 nucleotides: TGCAGTGCTAGAGAAGGGACAGGGCCCCCCTACGAGCAGTACTTC. It specifies CSAREGTGPPYEQYF. The chain uses TRBV20-1 and TRBJ2-7; TRBD1 matches 9 bases. Germline-derived CDR1 and CDR2 are DFQATT and SNEGSKA (reference sequence). With 0 bases clipped from V and 2 bases from J, the junction kept 5 bases outside the gene matches. The CDR3 contains 15 residues.

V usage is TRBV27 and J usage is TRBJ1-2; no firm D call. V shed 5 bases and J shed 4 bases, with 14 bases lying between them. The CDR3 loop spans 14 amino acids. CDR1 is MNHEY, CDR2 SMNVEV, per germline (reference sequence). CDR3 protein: CASSPQRAIYGYTF. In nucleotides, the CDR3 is TGTGCCAGCAGTCCCCAACGGGCTATCTATGGCTACACCTTC.

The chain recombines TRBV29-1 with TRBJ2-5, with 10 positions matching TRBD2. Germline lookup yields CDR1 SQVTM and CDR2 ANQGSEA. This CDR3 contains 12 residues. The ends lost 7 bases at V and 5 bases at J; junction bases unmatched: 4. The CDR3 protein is CSGASGSETQYF. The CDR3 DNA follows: TGCAGCGGGGCTAGCGGGAGCGAGACCCAGTACTTC.

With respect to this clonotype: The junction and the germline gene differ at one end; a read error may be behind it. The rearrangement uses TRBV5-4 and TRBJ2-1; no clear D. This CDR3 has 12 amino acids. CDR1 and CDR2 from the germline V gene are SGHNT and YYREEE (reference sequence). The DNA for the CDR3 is TGTACCAGCAGCTTGGATCTAGGTGGGCAGTTCTTC. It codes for CTSSLDLGGQFF.

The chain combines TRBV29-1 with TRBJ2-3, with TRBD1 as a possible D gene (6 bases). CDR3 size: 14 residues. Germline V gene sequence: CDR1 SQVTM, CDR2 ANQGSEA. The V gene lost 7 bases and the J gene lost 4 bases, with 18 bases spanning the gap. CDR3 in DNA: TGCAGCGGATTCCTCAGGGGTAGGGCAGATACGCAGTATTTT. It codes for CSGFLRGRADTQYF.

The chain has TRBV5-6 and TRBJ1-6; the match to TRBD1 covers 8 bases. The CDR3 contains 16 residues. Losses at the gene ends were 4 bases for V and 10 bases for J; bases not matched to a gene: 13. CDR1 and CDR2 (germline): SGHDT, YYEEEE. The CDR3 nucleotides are TGTGCCAGCAGCGACACAGGGGGTCGGCTTAGATCACCCCTCCACTTT. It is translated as CASSDTGGRLRSPLHF.

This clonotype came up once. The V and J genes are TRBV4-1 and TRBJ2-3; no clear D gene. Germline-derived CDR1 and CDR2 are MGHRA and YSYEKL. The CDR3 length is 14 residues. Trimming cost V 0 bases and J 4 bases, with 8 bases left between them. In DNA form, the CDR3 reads TGCGCCAGCAGCCAAGAAGTAGTCCCAGATACGCAGTATTTT. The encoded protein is CASSQEVVPDTQYF.

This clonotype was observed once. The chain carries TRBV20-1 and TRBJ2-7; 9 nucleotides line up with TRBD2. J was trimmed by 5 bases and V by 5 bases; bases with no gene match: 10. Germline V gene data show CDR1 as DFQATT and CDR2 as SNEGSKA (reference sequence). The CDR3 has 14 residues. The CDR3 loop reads CSASLGLAFHEQYF. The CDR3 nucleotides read TGCAGTGCTTCCCTGGGACTAGCTTTCCACGAGCAGTACTTC.

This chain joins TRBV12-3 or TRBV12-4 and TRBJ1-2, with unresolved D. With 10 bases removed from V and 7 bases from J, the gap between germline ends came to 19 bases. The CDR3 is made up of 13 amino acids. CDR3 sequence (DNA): TGTGCCACCTCACAATCCCAAAGGTCTGGCTACACCTTC. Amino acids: CATSQSQRSGYTF.

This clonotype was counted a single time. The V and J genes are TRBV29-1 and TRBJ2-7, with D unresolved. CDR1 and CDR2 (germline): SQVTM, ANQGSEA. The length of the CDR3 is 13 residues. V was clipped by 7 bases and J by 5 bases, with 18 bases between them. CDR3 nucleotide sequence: TGCAGCGCATACTCCACCGCAGCGAACGAGCAGTACTTC. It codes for CSAYSTAANEQYF.

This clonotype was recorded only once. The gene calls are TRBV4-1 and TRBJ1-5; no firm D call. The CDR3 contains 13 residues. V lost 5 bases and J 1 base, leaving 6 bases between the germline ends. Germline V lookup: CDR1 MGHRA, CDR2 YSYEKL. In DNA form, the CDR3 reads TGCGCCAGCAGCATTGACAGCAATCAGCCCCAGCATTTT. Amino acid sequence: CASSIDSNQPQHF.

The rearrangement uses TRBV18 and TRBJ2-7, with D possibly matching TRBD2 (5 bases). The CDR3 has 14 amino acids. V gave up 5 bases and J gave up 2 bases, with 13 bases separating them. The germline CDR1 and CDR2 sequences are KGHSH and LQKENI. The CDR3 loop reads CASSKGSATYEQYF. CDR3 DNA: TGTGCCAGCTCAAAAGGGAGCGCTACCTACGAGCAGTACTTC.

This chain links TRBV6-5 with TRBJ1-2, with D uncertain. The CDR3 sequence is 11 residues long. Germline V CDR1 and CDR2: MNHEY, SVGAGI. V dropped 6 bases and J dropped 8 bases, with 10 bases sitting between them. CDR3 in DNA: TGTGCCAGCAGGGGCAAAGTGGGCTACACCTTC. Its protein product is CASRGKVGYTF.

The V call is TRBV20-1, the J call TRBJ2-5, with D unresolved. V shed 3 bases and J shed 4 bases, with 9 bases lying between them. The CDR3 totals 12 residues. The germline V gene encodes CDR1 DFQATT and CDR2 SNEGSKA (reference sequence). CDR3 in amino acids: CSASTLGETQYF. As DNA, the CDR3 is TGCAGTGCTAGCACCCTAGGAGAGACCCAGTACTTC.

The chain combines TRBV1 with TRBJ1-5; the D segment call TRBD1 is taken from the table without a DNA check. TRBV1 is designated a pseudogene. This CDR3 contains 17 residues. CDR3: CTSSQEGQTDSNQPQHF. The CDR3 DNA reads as TGCACCAGCAGCCAAGAAGGACAGACCGATAGCAATCAGCCCCAGCATTTT.

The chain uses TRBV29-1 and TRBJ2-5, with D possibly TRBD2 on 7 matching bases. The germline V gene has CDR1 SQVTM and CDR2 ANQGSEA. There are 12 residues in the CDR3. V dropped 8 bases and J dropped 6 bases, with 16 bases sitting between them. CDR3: CSTREGGQTQYF. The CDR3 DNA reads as TGCAGCACCAGGGAGGGGGGACAGACCCAGTACTTC.

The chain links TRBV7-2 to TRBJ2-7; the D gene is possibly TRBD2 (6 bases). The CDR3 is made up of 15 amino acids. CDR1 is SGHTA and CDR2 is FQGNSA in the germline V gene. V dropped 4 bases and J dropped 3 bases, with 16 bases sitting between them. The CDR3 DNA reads TGTGCCAGCAGCTCTGGGGCGGGATGGAGCTACGAGCAGTACTTC. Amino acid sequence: CASSSGAGWSYEQYF.

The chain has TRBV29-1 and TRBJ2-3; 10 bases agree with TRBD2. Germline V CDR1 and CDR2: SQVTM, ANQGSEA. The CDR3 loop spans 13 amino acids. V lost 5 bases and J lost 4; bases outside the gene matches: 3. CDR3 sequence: CSVSGRAADTQYF. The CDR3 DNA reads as TGCAGCGTTAGCGGGAGGGCCGCAGATACGCAGTATTTT.